This record concerns one T cell receptor beta chain sequence. The data derive from a study of blood T cell repertoires in COVID-19. TCRdb's copy holds only in-frame clones and misses some; the assay was immunoSEQ multiplex PCR. This table holds about 420,000 clones, around nine tenths found once. The CDR3 has 12 amino acids. The germline CDR1 and CDR2 sequences are SGHAT and FQNNGV. V was pared by 5 bases and J by 4 bases, with 9 bases between. The chain has TRBV11-2 and TRBJ2-7; no definite D call. The sequencing input was peripheral blood. This receptor was identified in a man between 18 and 35 years old with COVID-19, enrolled during active disease. The CDR3 coding sequence is TGTGCCAGCAGCCAAACGGGTTACGAGCAGTACTTC. Its translation: CASSQTGYEQYF.